This TCR beta chain was sequenced during a study of radiotherapy plus CTLA-4 blockade in lung cancer. At the level of the study: Objective response rate was about 18%; disease control rate, about 28%. Study observations and caveats: TCR clones of tumor origin grew in blood after radiotherapy plus ipilimumab. The best prediction of response reportedly came from early blood T cell clone dynamics, with interferon-beta.

The CDR3 extends over 14 amino acids. J was trimmed by 5 bases and V by 1 base; bases with no gene match: 2. Germline assignment: CDR1 SEHNR and CDR2 FQNEAQ (reference sequence). Data came from immunoSEQ multiplex PCR; TCRdb stores just in-frame clones and leaves some out. The sample contains about 49,000 clones, 73% of which appear only once. As concerns this clone: Its matching antigen is unknown.

The input for sequencing was peripheral blood, taken from a patient treated with radiotherapy plus ipilimumab. This clonotype was sampled from a human donor with non-small cell lung cancer who had a complete response to radiotherapy plus ipilimumab. The chain joins TRBV7-9 to TRBJ1-2, with 9 bases lining up with TRBD1. Here the CDR3 DNA reads TGTGCCAGCAGCTTAGGACAGGGGGTATATGGCTACACCTTC. It encodes CASSLGQGVYGYTF. Full variable domain (rest looked up from reference TRBV7-9 and TRBJ1-2): DTGVSQNPRHKITKRGQNVTFRCDPISEHNRLYWYRQTLGQGPEFLTYFQNEAQLEKSRLLSDRFSAERPKGSFSTLEIQRTEQGDSAMYLCASSLGQGVYGYTFGSGTRLTVV.